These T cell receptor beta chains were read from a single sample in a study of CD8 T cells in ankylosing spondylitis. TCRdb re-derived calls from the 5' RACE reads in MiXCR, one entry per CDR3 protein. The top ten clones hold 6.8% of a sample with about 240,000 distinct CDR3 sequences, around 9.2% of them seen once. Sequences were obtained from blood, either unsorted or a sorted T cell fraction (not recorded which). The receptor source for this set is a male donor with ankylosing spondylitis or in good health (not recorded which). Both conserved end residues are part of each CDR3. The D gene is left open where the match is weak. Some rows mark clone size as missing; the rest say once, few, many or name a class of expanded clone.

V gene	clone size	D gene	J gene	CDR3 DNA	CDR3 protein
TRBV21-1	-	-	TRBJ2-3	TGTGCCAGCACCACCCGGGGGCGCTTCACAGATACGCAGTATTTT	CASTTRGRFTDTQYF
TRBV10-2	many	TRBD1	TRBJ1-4	TGCGCCAGCAGGACAGGGGACCCTAATGAAAAACTGTTTTTT	CASRTGDPNEKLFF
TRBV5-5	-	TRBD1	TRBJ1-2	TGTGCCAGCAGCCTGGCCGGGACAGGGGTCCTGCATTATGGCTACACCTTC	CASSLAGTGVLHYGYTF
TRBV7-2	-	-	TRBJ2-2	TGTGCCAGCAGCCAGACGGGACACTCGAACACCGGGGAGCTGTTTTTT	CASSQTGHSNTGELFF
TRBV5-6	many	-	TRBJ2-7	TGTGCCAGCGGACCGGGACCCTACGAGCAGTACTTC	CASGPGPYEQYF
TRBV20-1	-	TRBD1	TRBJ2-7	TGCAGTGCTACGACTGGACAGGCCTACGAGCAGTACTTC	CSATTGQAYEQYF
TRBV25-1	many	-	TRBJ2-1	TGTGCCAGCAGTGAATCTGAAGAAGCGTGGGGGAATGAGCAGTTCTTC	CASSESEEAWGNEQFF
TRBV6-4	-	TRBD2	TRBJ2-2	TGTGCCAGCAGTCCCTCGACTAGCGGGAGAACCGGGGAGCTGTTTTTT	CASSPSTSGRTGELFF
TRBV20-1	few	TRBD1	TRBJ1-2	TGCAGTGCTAGAGTGCTGGGACAGGGCCGGAACTATGGCTACACCTTC	CSARVLGQGRNYGYTF
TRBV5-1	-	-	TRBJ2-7	TGCACCAGCAGCCCTGGTGGGAAAGGCGGCTACGAGCAGTACTTC	CTSSPGGKGGYEQYF
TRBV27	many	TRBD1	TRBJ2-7	TGTGCCAGCAGTTTATCACAGGGGTGGGAGCAGTACTTC	CASSLSQGWEQYF
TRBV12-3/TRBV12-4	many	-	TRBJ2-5	TGTGCCAGCAGTCCTCGGATAACGGAGACCCAGTACTTC	CASSPRITETQYF
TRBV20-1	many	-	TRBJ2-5	TGCAGTGCTAGAGATGGAGGGGGGAAGACCCAGTACTTC	CSARDGGGKTQYF
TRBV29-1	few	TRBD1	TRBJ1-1	TGCAGCGTGCAGGGGGCCACTGAAGCTTTCTTT	CSVQGATEAFF
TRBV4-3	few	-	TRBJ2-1	TGCGCCAGCAGCCAAGATCTTTACCGGGACGCCTACAATGAGCAGTTCTTC	CASSQDLYRDAYNEQFF
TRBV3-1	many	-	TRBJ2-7	TGTGCCAGCAGCCAAGACTACTACGAGCAGTACTTC	CASSQDYYEQYF
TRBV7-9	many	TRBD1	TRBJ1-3	TGTGCCAGCAGCTCGCATACAGGGGGCGAAGGAAACACCATATATTTT	CASSSHTGGEGNTIYF
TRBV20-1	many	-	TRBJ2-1	TGCAGTGCTAGATTATCCGGGGCACCGGAGCAGTTCTTC	CSARLSGAPEQFF
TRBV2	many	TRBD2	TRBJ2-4	TGTGCCAGCAGTGAAGGATCGGGCGGGAGAACCAAAAACATTCAGTACTTC	CASSEGSGGRTKNIQYF
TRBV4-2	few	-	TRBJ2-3	TGTGCCAGCAGCCAAGATCTTTTGGGCACGCAGTATTTT	CASSQDLLGTQYF
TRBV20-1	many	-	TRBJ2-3	TGCAGTGCTCGCCGGGGGGCGTACGTTCCAGATACGCAGTATTTT	CSARRGAYVPDTQYF
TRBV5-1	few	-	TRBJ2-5	TGCGCCAGCAGCTTAGGCAGCATTGAACAAGAGACCCAGTACTTC	CASSLGSIEQETQYF
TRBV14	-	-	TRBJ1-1	TGTGCCAGCAGCCGGACCTTCAACACTGAAGCTTTCTTT	CASSRTFNTEAFF
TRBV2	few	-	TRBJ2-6	TGTGCCAGCAGTTCCGGCCAGGCGGGGGCCAACGTCCTGACTTTC	CASSSGQAGANVLTF
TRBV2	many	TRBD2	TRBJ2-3	TGTGCCAGCAGTGGGGGGGGAGGGGATACGCAGTATTTT	CASSGGGGDTQYF
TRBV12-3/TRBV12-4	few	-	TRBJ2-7	TGTGCCAGCAGTTTTGGCTCTCGGGGGGAGCAGTACTTC	CASSFGSRGEQYF
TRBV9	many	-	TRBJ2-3	TGTGCCAGCAGCGTAGGGCATAGCACAGATACGCAGTATTTT	CASSVGHSTDTQYF
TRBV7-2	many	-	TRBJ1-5	TGTGCCAGCAGCTTATGGGCTAGCAATCAGCCCCAGCATTTT	CASSLWASNQPQHF
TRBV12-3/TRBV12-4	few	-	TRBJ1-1	TGTGCCAGCAGTTTAATGGGACCGTACGAAGCTTTCTTT	CASSLMGPYEAFF
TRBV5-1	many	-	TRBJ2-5	TGCGCCAGCAGTGCGTTCCCGGGCCAGGGAGAGGAGACCCAGTACTTC	CASSAFPGQGEETQYF
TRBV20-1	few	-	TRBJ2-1	TGCAGTGCTAGAGAGGGACCCAGCGGGCGCCCCAATGAGCAGTTCTTC	CSAREGPSGRPNEQFF
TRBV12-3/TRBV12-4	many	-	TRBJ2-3	TGTGCCAGCGGACCATCTGGAGGGCCCCCCACAGATACGCAGTATTTT	CASGPSGGPPTDTQYF
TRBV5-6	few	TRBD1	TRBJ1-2	TGTGCCAGCAGCGGGACAGGGATTAGTGGCTACACCTTC	CASSGTGISGYTF
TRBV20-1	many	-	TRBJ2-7	TGCAGTGCTTCTAGGGGGGGGCTTGGCGAGCAGTACTTC	CSASRGGLGEQYF
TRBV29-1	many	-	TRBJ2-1	TGCAGCGTTGTTCCCCGGGACGATTTTAATGAGCAGTTCTTC	CSVVPRDDFNEQFF
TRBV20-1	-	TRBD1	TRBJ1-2	TGCAGTGCTAGAGAACGGACAGGGGACTATGGCTGCACCTTC	CSARERTGDYGCTF
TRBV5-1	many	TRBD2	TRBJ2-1	TGCGCCAGCAGCTTGGTACCTAGCGGGAGCGGGAGTGAGCAGTTCTTC	CASSLVPSGSGSEQFF
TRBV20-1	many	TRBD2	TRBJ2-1	TGCAGTGCTAGAGATTTGAAGACTAGCGAATTTGAGCAGTTCTTC	CSARDLKTSEFEQFF
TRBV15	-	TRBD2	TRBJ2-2	TGTGCCACCAGCAGAGAAGTACTAGCGGGAGAGGAGCTGTTTTTT	CATSREVLAGEELFF
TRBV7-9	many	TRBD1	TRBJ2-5	TGTGCCAGCAGTTCGTCTATAGGGACAGGTCAAGAGACCCAGTACTTC	CASSSSIGTGQETQYF
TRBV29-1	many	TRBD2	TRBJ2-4	TGCAGCGTCGAGAGGCTAGCGGGAGCAGCCAAAAACATTCAGTACTTC	CSVERLAGAAKNIQYF
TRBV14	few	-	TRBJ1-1	TGTGCCAGCAGCCAAACCCGGGGGGGCACTGAAGCTTTCTTT	CASSQTRGGTEAFF
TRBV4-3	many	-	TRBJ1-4	TGCGCCAGCAGCCAAGACAGGGGAGCGGCTGAAAAACTGTTTTTT	CASSQDRGAAEKLFF
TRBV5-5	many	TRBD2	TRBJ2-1	TGTGCCAGCAGCTCCGGGACTAGGTACAATGAGCAGTTCTTC	CASSSGTRYNEQFF
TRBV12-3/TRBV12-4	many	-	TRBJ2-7	TGTGCCAGCGGGGAGGGACACTACGAGCAGTACTTC	CASGEGHYEQYF
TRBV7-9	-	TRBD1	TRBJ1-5	TGTGCCAGCAGCTCGGACAGGAAAAATCAGCCCCAGCATTTT	CASSSDRKNQPQHF
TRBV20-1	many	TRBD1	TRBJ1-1	TGCAGTGCTAGCGACCTCGCGGGACAGGGGGGCACTGAAGCTTTCTTT	CSASDLAGQGGTEAFF
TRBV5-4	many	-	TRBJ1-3	TGTGCCAGCAGCTTGGGGGCAGGGTCCTCTGGAAACACCATATATTTT	CASSLGAGSSGNTIYF
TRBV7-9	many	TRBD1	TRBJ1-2	TGTGCCAGCAGCTTAGCGCCAAAGGGACAGAACTATGGCTACACCTTC	CASSLAPKGQNYGYTF
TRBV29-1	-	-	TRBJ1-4	TGCAGCGTTGTCTTGGGCAGGGCGAGTGAAAAACTGTTTTTT	CSVVLGRASEKLFF
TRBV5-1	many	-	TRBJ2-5	TGCGCCAGCAGCCTAACAGGGAAATCGCAAGAGACCCAGTACTTC	CASSLTGKSQETQYF
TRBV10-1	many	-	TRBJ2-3	TGCGCCACCTCTCCGCAGGCTCGCACAGATACGCAGTATTTT	CATSPQARTDTQYF
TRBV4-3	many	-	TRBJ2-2	TGCGCCAGCAGCCAAGACGAGGGCAGCCCCGGGGAGCTGTTTTTT	CASSQDEGSPGELFF
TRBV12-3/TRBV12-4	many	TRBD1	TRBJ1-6	TGTGCCAGCAGTCCGGGACAGGACTCCTATAATTCACCCCTCCACTTT	CASSPGQDSYNSPLHF
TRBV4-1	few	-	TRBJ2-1	TGCGCCAGCAGCCCCCAGGCGGGGAACTACAATGAGCAGTTCTTC	CASSPQAGNYNEQFF
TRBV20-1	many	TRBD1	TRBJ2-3	TGCAGTGCTAGAGTAGGGCAGGGGGCCGATACGCAGTATTTT	CSARVGQGADTQYF
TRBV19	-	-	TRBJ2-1	TGTGCCAGTATCCCTCGCGGGACCGTGGGGAATGAGCAGTTCTTC	CASIPRGTVGNEQFF
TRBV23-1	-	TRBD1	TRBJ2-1	TGCGCCAGCGCCCGTGGGGTGGGACAGAGGGTACCCTTC	CASARGVGQRVPF
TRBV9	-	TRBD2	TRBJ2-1	TGTGCCAGCAGCGTAGAGCCCCTAGCGGCGGGCAATGAGCAGTTCTTC	CASSVEPLAAGNEQFF